Below, 21 T cell receptor beta chains from the same sample are listed, as sequenced in a study of blood T cell repertoires in COVID-19. The table came from immunoSEQ multiplex PCR; TCRdb's copy has only in-frame clones and leaves some out. The data show more than 150,000 clones, 65% to 85% seen once. Sequencing input: peripheral blood. Receptors originate from a man aged 60 to 69 with active or convalescent COVID-19.

This clone showed up many times. The CDR3: CAITRGSVGVEQYF. The CDR3 coding sequence is TGTGCCATCACCCGGGGGTCAGTCGGGGTGGAGCAGTACTTC. V usage is TRBV19 and J usage is TRBJ2-7; a weak D match, TRBD2 (6 bases). The CDR3 is 14 amino acids. Looked up from germline, CDR1 is LNHDA and CDR2 is SQIVND (reference sequence). V gave up 10 bases and J gave up 7 bases, with 23 bases separating them. Full variable domain (missing parts from reference TRBV19 and TRBJ2-7): DGGITQSPKYLFRKEGQNVTLSCEQNLNHDAMYWYRQDPGQGLRLIYYSQIVNDFQKGDIAEGYSVSREKKESFPLTVTSAQKNPTAFYLCAITRGSVGVEQYFGPGTRLTVT.

This clone has just one count. The chain carries TRBV7-3 and TRBJ2-1; TRBD2 agrees at 8 bases. The J segment lost 7 bases and the V segment lost 2 bases, leaving 4 bases of the junction unmatched. CDR1 is SGHTA and CDR2 is FQGTGA in the germline V gene. The CDR3 consists of 14 residues. CDR3 DNA: TGTGCCAGCAGCTTAGCGGGAGGAAATAATGAGCAGTTCTTC. This gives the protein CASSLAGGNNEQFF.

The rearrangement uses TRBV19 and TRBJ1-5; D unclear. The germline V and J ends were trimmed by 3 bases and 0 bases, with 9 bases remaining between them. The germline CDR1 and CDR2 sequences are LNHDA and SQIVND (reference sequence). CDR3 length: 15 residues. The CDR3 DNA reads TGTGCCAGTAGTATCGGAGGGTATAGCAATCAGCCCCAGCATTTT. Translated: CASSIGGYSNQPQHF.

V gene TRBV7-9 combines with J gene TRBJ2-7; D not certain. Germline loops: CDR1 SEHNR, CDR2 FQNEAQ (reference sequence). The CDR3 length is 16 residues. V was shortened by 4 bases and J by 0 bases, with 16 bases between the two germline ends. The CDR3 DNA reads as TGTGCCAGCAGCTCATTCGGGTCTATATTCTCCTACGAGCAGTACTTC. It codes for CASSSFGSIFSYEQYF.

There are a few counts of this clone. The chain carries TRBV5-6 and TRBJ1-2; weak D call: TRBD1 (5 bases). V was pared by 2 bases and J by 5 bases, with 19 bases between. The CDR3 totals 16 residues. Germline V gene data show CDR1 as SGHDT and CDR2 as YYEEEE. The CDR3 is CASSLYFQGLRYGYTF. DNA of the CDR3: TGTGCCAGCAGCTTATACTTCCAGGGATTGAGGTATGGCTACACCTTC.

This clone was seen a few times. The chain employs TRBV12-3 or TRBV12-4 and TRBJ2-1, with 7 nucleotides matching TRBD1. This CDR3 has 13 residues. V shed 3 bases, J shed 8 bases, and the junction held 4 bases outside the gene matches. The CDR3 bases are TGTGCCAGCAGTTTTAACAGGGGTGATGAGCAGTTCTTC. It encodes CASSFNRGDEQFF.

This clone was recorded only once. The gene calls are TRBV19 and TRBJ2-7; a weak D match, TRBD2 (6 bases). The ends were cut back, 4 bases at V and 0 bases at J, with 16 bases in the middle. The germline CDR1 and CDR2 sequences are LNHDA and SQIVND (reference sequence). The CDR3 is 16 residues long. CDR3 nucleotide sequence: TGTGCCAGTAGTACGCCCTCGGGACTCAGCTCCTACGAGCAGTACTTC. Amino acid sequence: CASSTPSGLSSYEQYF.

The chain links TRBV7-2 to TRBJ2-7; D is ambiguous. The CDR3 sequence is 13 residues long. Germline CDR1 is SGHTA and CDR2 is FQGNSA. V lost 5 bases and J 2 bases, leaving 10 bases between the germline ends. The CDR3 loop reads CASSRHRTYEQYF. CDR3 DNA: TGTGCCAGCAGCCGACATAGGACCTACGAGCAGTACTTC.

This chain connects TRBV27 to TRBJ1-6, with D tentatively TRBD1 (5 bases). Trimming removed 4 bases at V and 9 bases at J, with 7 bases between. The CDR3 has 12 amino acids. The V gene's germline CDR1 is MNHEY and CDR2 SMNVEV (reference sequence). CDR3 nucleotides: TGTGCCAGCAGTTCGCAGGGTTCACCCCTCCACTTT. Amino acids: CASSSQGSPLHF.

This clone showed up just once. The chain carries TRBV6-5 and TRBJ2-7; 8 bases fit TRBD2. The CDR3 contains 13 residues. Germline CDR1 and CDR2: MNHEY and SVGAGI. Losses at the gene ends were 7 bases for V and 6 bases for J; bases not matched to a gene: 8. Written as DNA, the CDR3 is TGTGCCAGCACCCGGAGCGGGAGTCGCGAGCAGTACTTC. This gives the protein CASTRSGSREQYF.

A few counts support this clone. The rearrangement joins TRBV29-1 to TRBJ2-1, with TRBD2 matching over 7 bases. This CDR3 comprises 13 residues. The trim removed 6 bases at V and 2 bases at J, leaving 4 bases unmatched. The germline V gene has CDR1 SQVTM and CDR2 ANQGSEA. CDR3 DNA sequence: TGCAGCGTGGCCGGGACTACCTACAATGAGCAGTTCTTC. Translated: CSVAGTTYNEQFF.

This clone was detected only once. A much more abundant neighbour one base away suggests this may be a read error. Other DNA sequences within the sample encode an identical CDR3. This rearrangement joins TRBV5-6 to TRBJ1-2; TRBD1 is a possible D gene (5 bases). Looked up from germline, CDR1 is SGHDT and CDR2 is YYEEEE. CDR3 size: 13 residues. Trimming took off 0 bases at V and 2 bases at J, with 5 bases between the two ends. The CDR3 is CASSLGQNYGYTF. CDR3 nucleotides: TGTGCCAGCAGCTTGGGACAGAACTATGGCTACACCTTC.

In this sample, this clone turned up a few times. The CDR3 sequence: CASSRLGYTEAFF. CDR3 DNA: TGTGCCAGCAGCCGACTTGGTTACACTGAAGCTTTCTTT. The J gene is TRBJ1-1, the V gene TRBV13; D is ambiguous. Germline values: CDR1 PRHDT, CDR2 FYEKMQ (reference sequence). This CDR3 comprises 13 residues. V dropped 5 bases and J dropped 3 bases, with 10 bases sitting between them.

This chain uses TRBV19 with TRBJ2-7, with 14 bases aligning to TRBD2. Trimming took 4 bases from V and 6 from J; bases not matched to a gene: 11. Germline V gene lookup returns CDR1 LNHDA and CDR2 SQIVND (reference sequence). CDR3 length equals 17 residues. The CDR3 coding sequence is TGTGCCAGTAGTACTACCGGGACTAGCGGGAGCCTTTCCGAGCAGTACTTC. It encodes CASSTTGTSGSLSEQYF.

The chain uses TRBV18 and TRBJ2-5; a possible D gene is TRBD2 (5 bases). The CDR3 runs to 14 residues. Germline V gene data show CDR1 as KGHSH and CDR2 as LQKENI. V lost 2 bases and J 4 bases, leaving 11 bases between the germline ends. Here the CDR3 reads CASSPWGERETQYF. In DNA form, the CDR3 reads TGTGCCAGCTCACCATGGGGAGAAAGAGAGACCCAGTACTTC.

This chain joins TRBV28 and TRBJ1-1; 9 nucleotides agree with TRBD1. J was trimmed by 10 bases and V by 6 bases; bases with no gene match: 6. The CDR3 length is 12 residues. Germline V gene lookup returns CDR1 MDHEN and CDR2 SYDVKM. CDR3 coding DNA: TGTGCCAGCAGCCTGGGACAGGGCAGAGCTTTCTTT. Protein sequence: CASSLGQGRAFF.

The chain links TRBV11-2 to TRBJ2-7, with TRBD2 matching over 12 bases. The CDR3 is made up of 17 amino acids. The junction had 10 bases not matched to a gene; V was cut back by 5 bases and J by 2 bases. Germline CDR1 SGHAT, CDR2 FQNNGV. The CDR3 loop reads CASSPQRLAGVAYEQYF. CDR3 sequence (DNA): TGTGCCAGCAGCCCCCAGCGACTAGCGGGAGTAGCCTACGAGCAGTACTTC. Based on the CDR3 plus reference TRBV11-2 and TRBJ2-7, the full variable domain is EAGVAQSPRYKIIEKRQSVAFWCNPISGHATLYWYQQILGQGPKLLIQFQNNGVVDDSQLPKDRFSAERLKGVDSTLKIQPAKLEDSAVYLCASSPQRLAGVAYEQYFGPGTRLTVT.

The V call is TRBV7-9, the J call TRBJ1-1; the D gene is possibly TRBD1 (5 bases). V gave up 5 bases and J gave up 7 bases, with 14 bases separating them. The germline gives CDR1 SEHNR, CDR2 FQNEAQ (reference sequence). This CDR3 region has 13 residues. CDR3 DNA sequence: TGTGCCAGCAGCCGTGGGCAAGGGGTTGAAGCTTTCTTT. This encodes CASSRGQGVEAFF.

The V call is TRBV2, the J call TRBJ2-4; 7 nucleotides match TRBD1. J gave up 8 bases and V 6 bases, and 10 bases lay outside the gene matches. The CDR3 runs 14 residues. The germline CDR1 and CDR2 sequences are SNHLY and FYNNEI. The CDR3: CASSKQGSGDIQYF. The CDR3 DNA is TGTGCCAGCAGCAAACAGGGGTCCGGGGACATTCAGTACTTC.

The V call is TRBV29-1, the J call TRBJ2-6; a possible D gene is TRBD1 (6 bases). There are 15 residues in the CDR3. The germline V and J ends were trimmed by 5 bases and 3 bases, with 14 bases remaining between them. Per the germline V gene, CDR1 is SQVTM and CDR2 is ANQGSEA. This CDR3 is CSVMRGHFGANVLTF. CDR3 sequence (DNA): TGCAGCGTTATGAGGGGACACTTTGGGGCCAACGTCCTGACTTTC.

The CDR3 DNA is TGTGCCAGCAGTCCCCTGACAGGGACCGGAAACACCATATATTTT. It encodes CASSPLTGTGNTIYF. The chain recombines TRBV27 with TRBJ1-3; 7 positions match TRBD1. V was clipped by 5 bases and J by 4 bases; unmatched bases: 8. The CDR3 runs 15 residues. CDR1 and CDR2 (germline): MNHEY, SMNVEV (reference sequence).